This TCR beta chain comes out of a study of control samples from healthy donors and cancer patients (dated by TCRdb to the early 2020s). The library was made by the immunoSEQ multiplex PCR assay. What TCRdb holds here is the immuneACCESS table cut down to in-frame rearrangements. Part of the clones is not present; checked against another copy, under half of the missing clones reflect an unresolved V gene, and the others are unexplained. The sample table lists 150,000 to 200,000 clones, about 90% of them with a count of one. Jointly, the top ten make up roughly 5% of the sample. CDR3 length: 15 amino acids, cysteine to phenylalanine. The entry retains the CDR3 DNA only, 45 bases that are in frame from base 1. Trimming costs V 3 bases and J 0 bases, and their ends lie 9 bases apart. CDR1 and CDR2, per the germline V gene (reference sequence), are LNHDA and SQIVND. A word on this clone: The antigen this receptor binds is unknown. No much larger clonotype is one base removed from it; base qualities were not supplied.

This clonotype was sampled from a woman between 25 and 40 years old in good health. Recombination connected TRBV19 to TRBJ2-1, with TRBD2 tentatively as D gene (6 bases match). What was sequenced was blood. The CDR3 reads CASSIFGSSYNEQFF. Here is the DNA: TGTGCCAGTAGTATTTTCGGGAGCTCCTACAATGAGCAGTTCTTC.